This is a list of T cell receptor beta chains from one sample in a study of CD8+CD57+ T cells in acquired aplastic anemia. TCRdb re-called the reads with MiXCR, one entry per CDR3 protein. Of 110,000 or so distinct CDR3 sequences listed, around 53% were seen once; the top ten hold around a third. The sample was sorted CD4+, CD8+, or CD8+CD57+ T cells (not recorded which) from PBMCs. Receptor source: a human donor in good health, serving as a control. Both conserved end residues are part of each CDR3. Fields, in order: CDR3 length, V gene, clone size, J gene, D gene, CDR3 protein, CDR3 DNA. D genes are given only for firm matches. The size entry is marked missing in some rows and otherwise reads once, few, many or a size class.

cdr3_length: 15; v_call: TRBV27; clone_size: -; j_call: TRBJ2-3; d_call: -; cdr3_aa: CASSLFPGFTDTQYF; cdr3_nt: TGTGCCAGCAGTTTATTCCCCGGTTTTACAGATACGCAGTATTTT
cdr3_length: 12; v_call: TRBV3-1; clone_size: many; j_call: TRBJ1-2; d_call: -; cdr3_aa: CASSQDSYGYTF; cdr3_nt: TGTGCCAGCAGCCAAGATAGCTATGGCTACACCTTC
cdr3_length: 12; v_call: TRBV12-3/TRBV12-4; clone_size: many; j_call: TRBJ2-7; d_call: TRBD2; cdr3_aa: CASSLREGEQYF; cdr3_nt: TGTGCCAGCAGCTTAAGGGAGGGGGAGCAGTACTTC
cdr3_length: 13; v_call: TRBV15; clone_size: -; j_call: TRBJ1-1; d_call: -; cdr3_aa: CATSSQASTEAFF; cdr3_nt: TGTGCCACCAGCAGTCAGGCGAGCACTGAAGCTTTCTTT
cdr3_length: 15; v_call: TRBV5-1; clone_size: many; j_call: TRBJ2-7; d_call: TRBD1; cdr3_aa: CASSATGGSSYEQYF; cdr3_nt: TGCGCCAGCAGCGCCACAGGGGGGAGTTCCTACGAGCAGTACTTC
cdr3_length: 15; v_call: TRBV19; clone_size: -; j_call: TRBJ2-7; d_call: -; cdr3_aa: CASTNGGTPYYEQYF; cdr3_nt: TGTGCCAGTACGAACGGGGGAACTCCATATTACGAGCAGTACTTC
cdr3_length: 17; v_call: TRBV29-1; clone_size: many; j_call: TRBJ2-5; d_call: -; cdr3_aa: CSVEDRVGGGKVETQYF; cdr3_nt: TGCAGCGTTGAAGATCGGGTGGGAGGGGGCAAGGTGGAGACCCAGTACTTC
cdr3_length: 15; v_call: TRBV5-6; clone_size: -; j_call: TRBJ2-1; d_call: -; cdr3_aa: CASSIARSPYNEQFF; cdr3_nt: TGTGCCAGTAGTATAGCAAGGTCCCCATACAATGAGCAGTTCTTC
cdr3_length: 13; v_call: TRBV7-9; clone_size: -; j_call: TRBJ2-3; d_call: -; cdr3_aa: CASSSIGGDTQYF; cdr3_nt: TGTGCCAGCAGTAGCATCGGGGGAGATACGCAGTATTTT
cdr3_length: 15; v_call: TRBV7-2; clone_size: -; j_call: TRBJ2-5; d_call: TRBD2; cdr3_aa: CASSFQRGARETQYF; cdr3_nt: TGTGCCAGCAGCTTCCAGCGGGGGGCCAGGGAGACCCAGTACTTC
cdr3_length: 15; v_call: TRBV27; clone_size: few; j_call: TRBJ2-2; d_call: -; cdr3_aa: CASSSGLMNTGELFF; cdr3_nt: TGTGCCAGCAGTTCGGGACTCATGAACACCGGGGAGCTGTTTTTT
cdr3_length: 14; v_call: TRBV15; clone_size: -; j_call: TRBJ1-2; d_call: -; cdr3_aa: CATSRVMGDYGYTF; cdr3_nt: TGTGCCACCAGCAGAGTTATGGGTGACTATGGCTACACCTTC
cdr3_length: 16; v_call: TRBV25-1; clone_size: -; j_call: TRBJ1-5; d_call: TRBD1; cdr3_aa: CASSEYPGQGDQPQHF; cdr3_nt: TGTGCCAGCAGTGAATATCCGGGACAGGGAGATCAGCCCCAGCATTTT
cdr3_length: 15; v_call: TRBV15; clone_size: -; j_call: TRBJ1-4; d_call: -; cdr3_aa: CATSNGNGGNEKLFF; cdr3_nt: TGTGCCACCAGCAATGGGAATGGCGGGAATGAAAAACTGTTTTTT
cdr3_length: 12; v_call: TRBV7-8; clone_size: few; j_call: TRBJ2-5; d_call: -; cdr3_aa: CASSSIQETQYF; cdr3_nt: TGTGCCAGCAGCTCCATCCAAGAGACCCAGTACTTC
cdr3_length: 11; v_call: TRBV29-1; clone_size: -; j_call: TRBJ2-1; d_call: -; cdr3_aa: CSFAPYNEQFF; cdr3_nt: TGCAGCTTCGCCCCCTACAATGAGCAGTTCTTC
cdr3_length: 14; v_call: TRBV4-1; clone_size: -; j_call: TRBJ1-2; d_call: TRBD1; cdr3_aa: CASSALTGGDGYTF; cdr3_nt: TGCGCCAGCAGCGCGTTGACAGGGGGGGACGGCTACACCTTC
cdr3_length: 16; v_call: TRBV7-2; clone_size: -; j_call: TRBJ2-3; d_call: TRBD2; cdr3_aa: CASSLRASGATDTQYF; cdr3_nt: TGTGCCAGCAGCTTACGCGCTAGCGGGGCCACAGATACGCAGTATTTT
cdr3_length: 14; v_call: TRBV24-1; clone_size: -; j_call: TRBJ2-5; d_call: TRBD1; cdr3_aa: CATSDSGQGPTQYF; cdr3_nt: TGTGCCACCAGTGATTCGGGACAGGGCCCGACCCAGTACTTC
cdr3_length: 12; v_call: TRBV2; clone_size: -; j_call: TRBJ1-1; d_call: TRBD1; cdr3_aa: CAGSEGQYEAFF; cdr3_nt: TGTGCCGGCAGCGAGGGACAGTATGAAGCTTTCTTT
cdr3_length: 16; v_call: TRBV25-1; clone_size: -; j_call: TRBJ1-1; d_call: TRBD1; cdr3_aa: CASSPTIQGAPTEAFF; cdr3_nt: TGTGCCAGCAGTCCCACCATTCAGGGGGCGCCCACTGAAGCTTTCTTT
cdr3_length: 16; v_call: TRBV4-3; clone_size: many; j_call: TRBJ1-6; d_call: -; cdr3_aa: CASSQDLGQYNSPLHF; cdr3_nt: TGCGCCAGCAGCCAAGATTTAGGCCAGTATAATTCACCCCTCCACTTT
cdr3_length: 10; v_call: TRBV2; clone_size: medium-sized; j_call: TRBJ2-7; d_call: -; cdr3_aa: CASTALEQYF; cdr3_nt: TGTGCCAGCACGGCTCTCGAGCAGTACTTC
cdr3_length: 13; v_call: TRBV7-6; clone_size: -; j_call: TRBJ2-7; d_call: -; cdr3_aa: CASSKPGSWEQYF; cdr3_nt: TGTGCCAGCAGCAAACCGGGCTCCTGGGAGCAGTACTTC
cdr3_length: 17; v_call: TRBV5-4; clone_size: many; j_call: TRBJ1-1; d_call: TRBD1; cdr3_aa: CASSLSGFGTGNTEAFF; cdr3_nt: TGTGCCAGCAGCTTGAGCGGTTTCGGGACAGGGAACACTGAAGCTTTCTTT
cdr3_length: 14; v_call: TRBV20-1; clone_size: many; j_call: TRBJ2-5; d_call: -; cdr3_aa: CSARDWNSQETQYF; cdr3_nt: TGCAGTGCTAGAGATTGGAACAGTCAAGAGACCCAGTACTTC